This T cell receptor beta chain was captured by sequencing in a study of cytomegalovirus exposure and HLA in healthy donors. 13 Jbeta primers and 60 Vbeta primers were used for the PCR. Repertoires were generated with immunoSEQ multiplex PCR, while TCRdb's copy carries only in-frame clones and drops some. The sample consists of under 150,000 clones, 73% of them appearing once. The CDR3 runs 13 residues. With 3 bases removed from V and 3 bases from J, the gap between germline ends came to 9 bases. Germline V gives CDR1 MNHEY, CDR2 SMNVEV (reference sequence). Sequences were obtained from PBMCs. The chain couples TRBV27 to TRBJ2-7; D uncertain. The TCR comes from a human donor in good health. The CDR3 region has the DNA TGTGCCAGCAGTTTGGGCATATTCTACGAGCAGTACTTC. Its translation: CASSLGIFYEQYF.